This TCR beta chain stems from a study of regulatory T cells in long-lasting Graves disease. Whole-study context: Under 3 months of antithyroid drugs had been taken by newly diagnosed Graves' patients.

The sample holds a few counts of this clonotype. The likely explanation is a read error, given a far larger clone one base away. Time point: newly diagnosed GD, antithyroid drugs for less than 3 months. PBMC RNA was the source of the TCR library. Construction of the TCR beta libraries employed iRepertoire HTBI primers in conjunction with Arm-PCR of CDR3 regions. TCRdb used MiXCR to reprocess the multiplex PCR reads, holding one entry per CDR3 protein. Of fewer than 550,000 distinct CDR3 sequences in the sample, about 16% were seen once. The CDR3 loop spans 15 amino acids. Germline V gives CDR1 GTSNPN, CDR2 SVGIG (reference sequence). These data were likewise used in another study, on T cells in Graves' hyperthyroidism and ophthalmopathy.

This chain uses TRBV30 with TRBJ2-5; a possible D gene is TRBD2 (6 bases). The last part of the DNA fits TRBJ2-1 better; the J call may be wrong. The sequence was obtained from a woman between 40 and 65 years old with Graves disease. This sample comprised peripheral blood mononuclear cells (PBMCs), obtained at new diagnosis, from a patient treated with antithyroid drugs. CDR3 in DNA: TGTGCCTGGAGTCCCCTAGCGCTATCCCACAATGAGCAGTTCTTC. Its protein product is CAWSPLALSHNEQFF.